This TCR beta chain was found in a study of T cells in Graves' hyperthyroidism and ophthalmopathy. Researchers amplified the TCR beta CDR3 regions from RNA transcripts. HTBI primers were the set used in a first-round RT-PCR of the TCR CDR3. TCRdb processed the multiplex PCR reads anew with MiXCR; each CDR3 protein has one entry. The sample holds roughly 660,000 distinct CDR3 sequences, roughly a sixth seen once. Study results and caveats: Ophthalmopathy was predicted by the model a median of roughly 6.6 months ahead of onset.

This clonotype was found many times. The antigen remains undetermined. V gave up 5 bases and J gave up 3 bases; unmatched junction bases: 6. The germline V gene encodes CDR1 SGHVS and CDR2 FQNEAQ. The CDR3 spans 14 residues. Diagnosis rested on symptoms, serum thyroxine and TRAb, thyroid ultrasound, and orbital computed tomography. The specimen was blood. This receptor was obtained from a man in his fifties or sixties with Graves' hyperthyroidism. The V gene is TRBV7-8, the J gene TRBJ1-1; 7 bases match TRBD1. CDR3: CASSPTGRYTEAFF. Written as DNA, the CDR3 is TGTGCCAGCAGCCCGACAGGGAGATACACTGAAGCTTTCTTT.